The rows below give T cell receptor beta chains drawn from one sample of a study of blood T cell repertoires in COVID-19. Sequencing used immunoSEQ multiplex PCR; TCRdb keeps in-frame clones, though not all of them. The table lists 150,000 to 200,000 clones, roughly 81% of them singletons. Sequencing was done on a sample of peripheral blood. The origin of the receptors is a woman older than 75 with COVID-19, enrolled during active disease. The CDR3 runs from the conserved cysteine through the conserved F or W. D genes are given only for firm matches. The listing skips clone size in some rows; elsewhere it reads once, few, many or a size class.

.	TRBV7-8	TRBJ2-3	once	CASSRDFYTDTQYF	TGTGCCAGCAGCCGGGACTTCTACACAGATACGCAGTATTTT
TRBD1	TRBV5-1	TRBJ2-1	.	CASSRSGTVNWNEQFF	TGCGCCAGCAGCAGGTCCGGGACAGTCAATTGGAATGAGCAGTTCTTC
TRBD1	TRBV28	TRBJ1-1	.	CASTPQGKNTEAFF	TGTGCCAGCACGCCACAGGGGAAGAACACTGAAGCTTTCTTT
TRBD1	TRBV5-1	TRBJ1-4	once	CASSSIGTGNEKLFF	TGCGCCAGCAGCTCGATTGGGACAGGGAATGAAAAACTGTTTTTT
TRBD1	TRBV24-1	TRBJ1-4	.	CATSDLWTGYNEKLFF	TGTGCCACCAGTGATCTCTGGACAGGGTATAATGAAAAACTGTTTTTT
.	TRBV6-1	TRBJ1-2	few	CASSERGPGNYGYTF	TGTGCCAGCAGTGAAAGAGGGCCGGGGAACTATGGCTACACCTTC
TRBD1	TRBV5-5	TRBJ2-7	few	CASSPQAPGQPIYEQYF	TGTGCCAGCAGCCCCCAGGCGCCGGGACAGCCCATTTACGAGCAGTACTTC
TRBD2	TRBV24-1	TRBJ2-1	.	CATSGPTSGSAYNEQFF	TGTGCCACCAGTGGTCCGACTAGCGGGAGCGCCTACAATGAGCAGTTCTTC
.	TRBV24-1	TRBJ1-5	.	CATSPRGGSQPQHF	TGTGCCACCAGTCCTAGGGGGGGTAGTCAGCCCCAGCATTTT
.	TRBV2	TRBJ2-2	.	CASSDRTKVTGELFF	TGTGCCAGCAGTGATAGGACAAAGGTCACCGGGGAGCTGTTTTTT
.	TRBV18	TRBJ2-5	.	CASSPPSAIQETQYF	TGTGCCAGCTCACCACCGTCCGCGATCCAAGAGACCCAGTACTTC
TRBD2	TRBV4-2	TRBJ2-7	.	CASSQIGASGSYEQYF	TGTGCCAGCAGCCAAATTGGGGCTAGCGGGAGCTACGAGCAGTACTTC
.	TRBV9	TRBJ2-2	.	CASSVTPSLSNTGELFF	TGTGCCAGCAGCGTAACCCCGAGCCTATCGAACACCGGGGAGCTGTTTTTT